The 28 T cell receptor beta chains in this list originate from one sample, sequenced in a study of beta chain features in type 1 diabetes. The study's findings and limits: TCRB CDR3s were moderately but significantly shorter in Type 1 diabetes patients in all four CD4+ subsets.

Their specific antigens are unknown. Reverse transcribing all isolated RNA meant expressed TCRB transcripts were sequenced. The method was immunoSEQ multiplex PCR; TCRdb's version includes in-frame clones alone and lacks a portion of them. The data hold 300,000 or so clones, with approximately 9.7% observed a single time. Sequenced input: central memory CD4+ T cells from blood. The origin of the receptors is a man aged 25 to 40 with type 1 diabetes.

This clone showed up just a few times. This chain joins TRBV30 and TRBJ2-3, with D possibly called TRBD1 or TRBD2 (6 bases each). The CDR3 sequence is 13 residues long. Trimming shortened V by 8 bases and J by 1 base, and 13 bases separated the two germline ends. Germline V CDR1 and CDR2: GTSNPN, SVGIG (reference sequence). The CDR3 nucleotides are TGTGCCAAAGAGGAGGGGGGCACAGATACGCAGTATTTT. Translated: CAKEEGGTDTQYF.

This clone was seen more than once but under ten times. CDR3 loop: CASSLKAGTDTQYF. The DNA of the CDR3 is TGTGCCAGCAGTTTGAAAGCGGGCACAGATACGCAGTATTTT. The chain couples TRBV28 to TRBJ2-3; the D gene is possibly TRBD2 (5 bases). Germline V gene sequence: CDR1 MDHEN, CDR2 SYDVKM. The germline V and J ends were trimmed by 3 bases and 1 base, with 8 bases remaining between them. The CDR3 length is 14 residues.

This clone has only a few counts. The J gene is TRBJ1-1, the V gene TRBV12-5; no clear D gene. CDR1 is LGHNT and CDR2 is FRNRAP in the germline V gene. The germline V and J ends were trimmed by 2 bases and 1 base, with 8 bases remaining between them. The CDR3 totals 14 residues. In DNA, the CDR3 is TGTGCTAGTGGTTTGTTACCGGCGAACACTGAAGCTTTCTTT. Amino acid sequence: CASGLLPANTEAFF.

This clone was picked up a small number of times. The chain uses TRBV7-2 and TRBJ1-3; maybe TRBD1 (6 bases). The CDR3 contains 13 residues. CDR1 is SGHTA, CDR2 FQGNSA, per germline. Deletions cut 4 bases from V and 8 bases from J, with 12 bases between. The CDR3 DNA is TGTGCCAGCAGCTCACAGGGTGGGGACACCATATATTTT. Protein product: CASSSQGGDTIYF.

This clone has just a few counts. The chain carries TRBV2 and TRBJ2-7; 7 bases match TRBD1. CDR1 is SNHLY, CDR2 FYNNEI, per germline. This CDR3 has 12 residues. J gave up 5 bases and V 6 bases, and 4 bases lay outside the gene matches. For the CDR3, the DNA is TGTGCCAGCAGACAGGGGACCCACGAGCAGTACTTC. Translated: CASRQGTHEQYF. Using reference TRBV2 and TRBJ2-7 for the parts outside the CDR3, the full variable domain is EPEVTQTPSHQVTQMGQEVILRCVPISNHLYFYWYRQILGQKVEFLVSFYNNEISEKSEIFDDQFSVERPDGSNFTLKIRSTKLEDSAMYFCASRQGTHEQYFGPGTRLTVT.

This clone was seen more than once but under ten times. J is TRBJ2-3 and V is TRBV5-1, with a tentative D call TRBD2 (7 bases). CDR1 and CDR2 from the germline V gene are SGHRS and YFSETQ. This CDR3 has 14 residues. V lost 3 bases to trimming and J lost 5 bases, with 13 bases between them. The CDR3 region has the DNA TGCGCCAGCAGCTCGGGGGGCCTCGGAGATACGCAGTATTTT. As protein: CASSSGGLGDTQYF.

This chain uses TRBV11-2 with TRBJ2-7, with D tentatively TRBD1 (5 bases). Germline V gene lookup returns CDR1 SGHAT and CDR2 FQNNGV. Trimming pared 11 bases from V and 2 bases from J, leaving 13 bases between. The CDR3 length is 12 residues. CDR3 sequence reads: CASNGQAYEQYF. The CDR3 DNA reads TGTGCCTCCAACGGACAAGCCTACGAGCAGTACTTC. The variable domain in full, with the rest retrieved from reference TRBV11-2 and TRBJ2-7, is EAGVAQSPRYKIIEKRQSVAFWCNPISGHATLYWYQQILGQGPKLLIQFQNNGVVDDSQLPKDRFSAERLKGVDSTLKIQPAKLEDSAVYLCASNGQAYEQYFGPGTRLTVT.

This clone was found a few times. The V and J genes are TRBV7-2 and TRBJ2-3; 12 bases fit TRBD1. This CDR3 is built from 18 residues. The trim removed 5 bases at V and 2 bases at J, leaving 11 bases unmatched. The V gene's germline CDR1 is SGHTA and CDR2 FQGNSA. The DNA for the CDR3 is TGTGCCAGCAGCCGAGTCGGGACAGGGGGCCCGGTCACAGATACGCAGTATTTT. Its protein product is CASSRVGTGGPVTDTQYF.

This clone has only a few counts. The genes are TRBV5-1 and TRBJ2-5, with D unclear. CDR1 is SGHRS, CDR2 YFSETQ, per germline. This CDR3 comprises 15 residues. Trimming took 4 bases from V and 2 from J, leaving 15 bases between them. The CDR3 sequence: CASSPLRRAQETQYF. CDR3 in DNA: TGCGCCAGCAGCCCTCTTCGACGCGCTCAAGAGACCCAGTACTTC.

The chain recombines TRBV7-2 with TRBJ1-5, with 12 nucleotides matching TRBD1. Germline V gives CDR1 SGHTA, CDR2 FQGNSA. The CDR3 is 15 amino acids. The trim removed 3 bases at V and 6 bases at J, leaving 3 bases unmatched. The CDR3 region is CASSLGTGGAQPQHF. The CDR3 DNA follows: TGTGCCAGCAGCTTGGGGACAGGGGGCGCTCAGCCCCAGCATTTT.

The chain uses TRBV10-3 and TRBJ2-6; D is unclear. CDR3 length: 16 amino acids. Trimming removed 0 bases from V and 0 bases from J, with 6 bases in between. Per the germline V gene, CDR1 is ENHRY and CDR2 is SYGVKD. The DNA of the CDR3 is TGTGCCATCAGTGAGTCTGGGGACTCTGGGGCCAACGTCCTGACTTTC. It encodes CAISESGDSGANVLTF.

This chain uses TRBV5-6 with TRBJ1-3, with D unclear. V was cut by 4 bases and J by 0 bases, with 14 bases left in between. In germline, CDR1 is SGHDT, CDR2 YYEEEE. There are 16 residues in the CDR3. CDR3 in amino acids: CASSIGMGNSGNTIYF. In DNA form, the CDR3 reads TGTGCCAGCAGCATAGGTATGGGAAACTCTGGAAACACCATATATTTT.

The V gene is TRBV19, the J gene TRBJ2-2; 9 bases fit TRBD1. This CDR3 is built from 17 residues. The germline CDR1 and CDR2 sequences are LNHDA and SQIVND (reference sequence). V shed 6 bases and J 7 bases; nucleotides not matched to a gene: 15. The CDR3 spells CASRTGTGKGVVGELFF. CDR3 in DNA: TGTGCCAGTAGAACCGGGACAGGGAAAGGAGTCGTCGGGGAGCTGTTTTTT. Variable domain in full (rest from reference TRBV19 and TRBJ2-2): DGGITQSPKYLFRKEGQNVTLSCEQNLNHDAMYWYRQDPGQGLRLIYYSQIVNDFQKGDIAEGYSVSREKKESFPLTVTSAQKNPTAFYLCASRTGTGKGVVGELFFGEGSRLTVL.

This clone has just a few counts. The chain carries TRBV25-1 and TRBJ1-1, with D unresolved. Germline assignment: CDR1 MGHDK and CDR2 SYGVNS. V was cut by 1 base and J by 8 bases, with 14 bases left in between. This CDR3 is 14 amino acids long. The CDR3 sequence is CASSESYAPAEAFF. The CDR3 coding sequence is TGTGCCAGCAGTGAATCTTATGCCCCAGCCGAAGCTTTCTTT.

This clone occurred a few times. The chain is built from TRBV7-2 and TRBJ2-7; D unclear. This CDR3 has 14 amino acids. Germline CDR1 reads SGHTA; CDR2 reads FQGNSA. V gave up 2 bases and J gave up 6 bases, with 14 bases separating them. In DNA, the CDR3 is TGTGCCAGCAGCTTATCATCCCTTGTGAGCGAGCAGTACTTC. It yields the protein CASSLSSLVSEQYF.

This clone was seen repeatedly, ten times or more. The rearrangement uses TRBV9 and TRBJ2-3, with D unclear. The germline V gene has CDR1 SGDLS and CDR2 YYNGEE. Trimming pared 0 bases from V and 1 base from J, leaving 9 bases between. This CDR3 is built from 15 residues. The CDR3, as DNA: TGTGCCAGCAGCGTAGGGGCTTATCGCACAGATACGCAGTATTTT. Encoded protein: CASSVGAYRTDTQYF.

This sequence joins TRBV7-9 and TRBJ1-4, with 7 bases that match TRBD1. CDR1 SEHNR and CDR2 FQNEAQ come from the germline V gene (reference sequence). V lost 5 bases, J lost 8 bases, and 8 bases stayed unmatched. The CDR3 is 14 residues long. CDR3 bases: TGTGCCAGCAGCCAGACAGGGCCTACGGAAAAACTGTTTTTT. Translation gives CASSQTGPTEKLFF.

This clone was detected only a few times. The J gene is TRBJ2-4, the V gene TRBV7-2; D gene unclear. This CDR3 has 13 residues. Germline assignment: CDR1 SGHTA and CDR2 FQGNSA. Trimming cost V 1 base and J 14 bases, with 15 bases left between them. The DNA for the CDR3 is TGTGCCAGCAGCTTAGGTCCTCAGGATACCGAGTACTTC. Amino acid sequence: CASSLGPQDTEYF. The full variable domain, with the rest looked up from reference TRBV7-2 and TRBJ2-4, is GAGVSQSPSNKVTEKGKDVELRCDPISGHTALYWYRQSLGQGLEFLIYFQGNSAPDKSGLPSDRFSAERTGGSVSTLTIQRTQQEDSAVYLCASSLGPQDTEYFGAGTRLSVL.

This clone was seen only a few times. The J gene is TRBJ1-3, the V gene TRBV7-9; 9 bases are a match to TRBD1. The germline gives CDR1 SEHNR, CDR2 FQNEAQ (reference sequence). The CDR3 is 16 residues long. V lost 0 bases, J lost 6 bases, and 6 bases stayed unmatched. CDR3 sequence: CASSLAGTGRVNTIYF. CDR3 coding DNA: TGTGCCAGCAGCTTAGCGGGGACAGGGCGCGTAAACACCATATATTTT. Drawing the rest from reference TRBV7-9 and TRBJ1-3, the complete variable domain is DTGVSQNPRHKITKRGQNVTFRCDPISEHNRLYWYRQTLGQGPEFLTYFQNEAQLEKSRLLSDRFSAERPKGSFSTLEIQRTEQGDSAMYLCASSLAGTGRVNTIYFGEGSWLTVV.

The CDR3 here is CASSQLQGGYTF. The CDR3 region has the DNA TGTGCCAGCAGCCAATTACAGGGAGGCTACACCTTC. The chain combines TRBV16 with TRBJ1-2, with D perhaps TRBD1 (6 bases). This CDR3 region has 12 residues. V was clipped by 1 base and J by 8 bases, with 8 bases between them. Per germline, CDR1 KGHSY and CDR2 FQNENV. Looking up the rest from reference TRBV16 and TRBJ1-2 gives the full variable domain: GEEVAQTPKHLVRGEGQKAKLYCAPIKGHSYVFWYQQVLKNEFKFLISFQNENVFDETGMPKERFSAKCLPNSPCSLEIQATKLEDSAVYFCASSQLQGGYTFGSGTRLTVV.

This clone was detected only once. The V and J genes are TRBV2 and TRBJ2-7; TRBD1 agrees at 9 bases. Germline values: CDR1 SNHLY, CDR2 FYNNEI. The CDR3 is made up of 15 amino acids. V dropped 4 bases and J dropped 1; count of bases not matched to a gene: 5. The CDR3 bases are TGTGCCAGCAGTGGATACAGGGGGCGATCCTACGAGCAGTACTTC. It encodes CASSGYRGRSYEQYF.

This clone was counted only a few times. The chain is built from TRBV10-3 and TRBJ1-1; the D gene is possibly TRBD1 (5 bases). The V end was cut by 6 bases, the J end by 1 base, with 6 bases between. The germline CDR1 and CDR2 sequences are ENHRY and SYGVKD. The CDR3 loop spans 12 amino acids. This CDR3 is CAISQGNTEAFF. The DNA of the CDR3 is TGTGCCATCAGCCAGGGGAACACTGAAGCTTTCTTT.

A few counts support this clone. In DNA form, the CDR3 reads TGTGCCAGCAGCCAAAAAAGGGGGACCACAGATACGCAGTATTTT. Its protein product is CASSQKRGTTDTQYF. The genes are TRBV4-2 and TRBJ2-3; perhaps TRBD1 as D (6 bases). Deletions cut 2 bases from V and 2 bases from J, with 11 bases between. CDR3 size: 15 residues. Germline assignment: CDR1 LGHNA and CDR2 YNFKEQ.

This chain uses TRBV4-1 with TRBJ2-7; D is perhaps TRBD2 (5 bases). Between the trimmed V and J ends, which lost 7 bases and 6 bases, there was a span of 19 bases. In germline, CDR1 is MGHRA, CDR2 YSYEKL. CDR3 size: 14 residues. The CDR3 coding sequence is TGCGCCAGCAAGTTCGACTCGGGATCGCTCGAGCAGTACTTC. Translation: CASKFDSGSLEQYF.

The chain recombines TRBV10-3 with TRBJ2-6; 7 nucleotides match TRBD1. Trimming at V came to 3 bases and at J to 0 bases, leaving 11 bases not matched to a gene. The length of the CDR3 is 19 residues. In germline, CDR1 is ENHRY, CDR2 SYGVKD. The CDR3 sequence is CAISDPDRDYSSGANVLTF. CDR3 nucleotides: TGTGCCATCAGTGATCCAGACAGGGATTATAGCTCTGGGGCCAACGTCCTGACTTTC.

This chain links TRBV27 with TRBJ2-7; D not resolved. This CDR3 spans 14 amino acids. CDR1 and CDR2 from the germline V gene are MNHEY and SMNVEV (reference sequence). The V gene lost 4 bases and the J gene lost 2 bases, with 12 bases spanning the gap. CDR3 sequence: CASSYDRRAYEQYF. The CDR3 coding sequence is TGTGCCAGCAGTTATGATCGAAGGGCCTACGAGCAGTACTTC.

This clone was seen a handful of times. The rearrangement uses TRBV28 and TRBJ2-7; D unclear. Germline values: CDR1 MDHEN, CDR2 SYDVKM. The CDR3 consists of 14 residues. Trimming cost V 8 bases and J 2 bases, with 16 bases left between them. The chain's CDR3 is CASVEIRVPYEQYF. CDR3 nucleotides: TGTGCCAGCGTCGAGATCCGGGTGCCCTACGAGCAGTACTTC.

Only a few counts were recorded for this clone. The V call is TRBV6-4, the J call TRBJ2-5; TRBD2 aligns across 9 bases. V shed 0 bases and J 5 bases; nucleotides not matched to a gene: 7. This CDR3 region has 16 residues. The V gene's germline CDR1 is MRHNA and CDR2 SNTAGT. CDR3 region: CASSDSPSGGRETQYF. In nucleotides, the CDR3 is TGTGCCAGCAGTGACTCGCCCAGCGGGGGGCGGGAGACCCAGTACTTC.